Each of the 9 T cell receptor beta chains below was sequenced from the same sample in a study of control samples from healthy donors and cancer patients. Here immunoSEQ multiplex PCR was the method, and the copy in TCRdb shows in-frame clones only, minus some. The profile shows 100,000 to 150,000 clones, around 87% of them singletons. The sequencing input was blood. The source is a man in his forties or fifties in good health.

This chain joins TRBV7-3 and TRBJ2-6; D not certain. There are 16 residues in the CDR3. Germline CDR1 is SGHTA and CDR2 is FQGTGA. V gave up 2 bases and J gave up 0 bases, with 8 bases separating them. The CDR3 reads CASSLLAYSGANVLTF. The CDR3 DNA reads TGTGCCAGCAGCTTACTGGCTTACTCTGGGGCCAACGTCCTGACTTTC.

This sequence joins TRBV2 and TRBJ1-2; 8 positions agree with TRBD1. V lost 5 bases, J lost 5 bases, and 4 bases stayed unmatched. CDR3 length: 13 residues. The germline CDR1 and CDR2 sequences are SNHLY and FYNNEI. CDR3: CASSSTGAYGYTF. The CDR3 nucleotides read TGTGCCAGCAGTTCGACAGGGGCTTATGGCTACACCTTC.

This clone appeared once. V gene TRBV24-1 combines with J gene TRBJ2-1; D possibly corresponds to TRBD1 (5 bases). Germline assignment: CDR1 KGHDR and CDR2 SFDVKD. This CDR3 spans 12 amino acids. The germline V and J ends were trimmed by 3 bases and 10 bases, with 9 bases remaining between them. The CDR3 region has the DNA TGTGCCACCAGTGATCCGGACACCGAGCAGTTCTTC. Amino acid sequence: CATSDPDTEQFF.

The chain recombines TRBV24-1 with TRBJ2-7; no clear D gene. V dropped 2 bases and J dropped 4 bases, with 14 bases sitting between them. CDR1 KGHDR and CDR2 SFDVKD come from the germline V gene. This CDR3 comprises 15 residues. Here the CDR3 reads CATSDYSGSHYEQYF. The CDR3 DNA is TGTGCCACCAGTGATTACTCCGGATCCCATTACGAGCAGTACTTC.

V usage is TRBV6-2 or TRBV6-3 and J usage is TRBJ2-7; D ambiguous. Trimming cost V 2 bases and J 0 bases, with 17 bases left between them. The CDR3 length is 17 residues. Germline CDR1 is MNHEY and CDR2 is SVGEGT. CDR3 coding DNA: TGTGCCAGCAGTTACCCTTCAGTCCACTCGAGCTCCTACGAGCAGTACTTC. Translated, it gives CASSYPSVHSSSYEQYF.

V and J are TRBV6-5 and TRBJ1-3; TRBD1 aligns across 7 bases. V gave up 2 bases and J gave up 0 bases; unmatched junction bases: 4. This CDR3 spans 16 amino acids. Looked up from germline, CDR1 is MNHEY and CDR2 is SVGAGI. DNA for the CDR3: TGTGCCAGCAGTTACGGGGGACAGCGCTCTGGAAACACCATATATTTT. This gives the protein CASSYGGQRSGNTIYF.

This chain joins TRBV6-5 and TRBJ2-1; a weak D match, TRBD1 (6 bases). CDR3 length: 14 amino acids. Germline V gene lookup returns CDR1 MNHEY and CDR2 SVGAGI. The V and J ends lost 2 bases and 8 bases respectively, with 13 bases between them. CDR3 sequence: CASSYQPTGDEQFF. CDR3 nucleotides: TGTGCCAGCAGTTACCAACCGACAGGCGATGAGCAGTTCTTC.

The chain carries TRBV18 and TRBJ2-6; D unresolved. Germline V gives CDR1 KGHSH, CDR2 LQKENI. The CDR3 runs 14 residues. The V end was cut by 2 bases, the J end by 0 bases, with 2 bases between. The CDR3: CASSPVSGANVLTF. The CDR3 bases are TGTGCCAGCTCACCAGTCTCTGGGGCCAACGTCCTGACTTTC.

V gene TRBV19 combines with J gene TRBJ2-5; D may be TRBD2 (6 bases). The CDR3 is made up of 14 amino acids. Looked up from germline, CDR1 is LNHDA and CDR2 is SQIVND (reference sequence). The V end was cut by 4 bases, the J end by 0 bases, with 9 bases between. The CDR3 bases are TGTGCCAGTAGTACCCGGGAGTACCAAGAGACCCAGTACTTC. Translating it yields CASSTREYQETQYF. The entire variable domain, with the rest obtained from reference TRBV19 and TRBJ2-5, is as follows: DGGITQSPKYLFRKEGQNVTLSCEQNLNHDAMYWYRQDPGQGLRLIYYSQIVNDFQKGDIAEGYSVSREKKESFPLTVTSAQKNPTAFYLCASSTREYQETQYFGPGTRLLVL.